The source of this T cell receptor (beta chain) is a study of cytotoxic CD8 clonotypes in ibrutinib-treated CLL. Study-wide context: The average sample held roughly 250,000 productive templates and 75,000 to 100,000 productive rearrangements.

The CDR3 runs to 16 residues. Per the germline V gene, CDR1 is ENHRY and CDR2 is SYGVKD. Trimming took 3 bases from V and 7 from J; bases not matched to a gene: 11. Produced via immunoSEQ multiplex PCR; TCRdb's table is partial and in-frame only. The repertoire consists of some 120,000 clones, with roughly 84% occurring once and the leading ten covering around 3.3%. The rearrangement uses TRBV10-3 and TRBJ2-1; 8 bases are a match to TRBD1. The starting material was PBMCs, obtained after 24 months of ibrutinib treatment. The sequence was obtained from a human donor with chronic lymphocytic leukemia. The CDR3 nucleotides read TGTGCCATCAGTGACCTCGGACAGGGCCGGGGGAATGAGCAGTTCTTC. As protein: CAISDLGQGRGNEQFF.